This T cell receptor (beta chain) emerged from a study of early T cells in non-severe SARS-CoV-2 infection. This clonotype was picked up a small number of times. The protocol attached unique molecular identifiers to individual cDNA molecules. In TCRdb, the 5' RACE reads were re-called with MiXCR into one record per CDR3 protein. The table lists roughly 29,000 distinct CDR3 sequences, roughly 5.7% of them singletons. Trimming stripped 3 bases from V and 2 bases from J, with 10 bases between. The CDR3 has 14 residues. From germline, CDR1 is MNHEY and CDR2 SMNVEV (reference sequence). Material: whole blood. The origin of this receptor is an adult who was a healthcare worker with PCR-confirmed SARS-CoV-2 infection or an uninfected control (not recorded which). The chain combines TRBV27 with TRBJ1-1; perhaps TRBD1 as D (6 bases). The CDR3 loop is CASSFRGTNTEAFF. In DNA, the CDR3 is TGTGCCAGCAGTTTCAGGGGCACTAACACTGAAGCTTTCTTT.